This T cell receptor (beta chain) comes out of a study of OX40 agonist ivuxolimab in advanced cancers. Looking at the study overall: Patients received ivuxolimab, an intravenous treatment, every 2 weeks at 0.01 to 10 mg/kg. People in dose escalation had one of these cancers: hepatocellular carcinoma, melanoma, renal cell or head and neck cancer. Among those enrolled, mean age was around 60 years (range roughly 20 to 79) and about 81% were male.

Exclusion applied to patients with autoimmune disease history or systemic immunosuppression. Profiled with immunoSEQ multiplex PCR; TCRdb holds only in-frame clones, not every one. The table lists around 83,000 clones, over 75% of them singletons. From germline, CDR1 is SGHDT and CDR2 YYEEEE. V shed 0 bases and J shed 10 bases, with 14 bases lying between them. The CDR3 has 14 residues. V and J are TRBV5-6 and TRBJ2-1; a possible D gene is TRBD1 (5 bases). This specimen consisted of CD4+ or CD8+ T cells sorted from blood, obtained in a trial of the OX40 agonist ivuxolimab. The sequence was obtained from an adult with an advanced solid tumor such as melanoma, head and neck, liver or kidney cancer. In nucleotides, the CDR3 is TGTGCCAGCAGCTTGGGGTTAAGGGGCGAGGAGCAGTTCTTC. Residues: CASSLGLRGEEQFF.